A selection of T cell receptor beta chains follows, all from one sample in a study of brain T cells in children with intractable seizures. Libraries were prepared by immunoSEQ multiplex PCR; TCRdb keeps only in-frame clonotypes and omits some of them. Of 300,000 to 400,000 clones in the sample, 93% were seen once. Specimen: peripheral blood, collected 5 to 6 months after surgery. The origin of the receptors is a boy in the first two years of life with tuberous sclerosis and intractable seizures. Both conserved end residues are trimmed from each CDR3.

v_gene	j_gene	CDR3aa
TRBV5-1	TRBJ2-6	ASSLARQSPGANVLT
TRBV6-6	TRBJ1-1	ASRQTGTGTEAF
TRBV19	TRBJ1-5	ASSILAGRNQPQH
TRBV3-1/TRBV3-2	TRBJ2-1	ASSPRSYNEQF
TRBV7-9	TRBJ2-2	ASSPRGDSNTGELF
TRBV3-1/TRBV3-2	TRBJ2-3	ASSSRLADTQY
TRBV9	TRBJ2-1	ASSVDLRIGDNEQF
TRBV20-1	TRBJ2-2	SASPVPAPYTGELF
TRBV28	TRBJ1-4	ASSPDRAAEKLF
TRBV30	TRBJ2-7	AWSSYSYEQY
TRBV24-1	TRBJ2-1	ATSDFSSGGSYNEQF
TRBV6-5	TRBJ1-2	ASSYQGGVYGYT
TRBV7-9	TRBJ1-1	ASSPTTGLNTEAF
TRBV11-2	TRBJ2-1	ASSGGAGNEQF
TRBV29-1	TRBJ2-7	SVEKRTSGRREQY
TRBV3-1/TRBV3-2	TRBJ2-5	ASSPGGQETQY
TRBV13	TRBJ1-2	ASSLTQGWSGYT
TRBV10-2	TRBJ2-3	ASSEGERGVTDTQY
TRBV13	TRBJ2-7	ASSLEGYYEQY
TRBV10-3	TRBJ2-1	AISEIGRQAGDLYNEQF
TRBV6-5	TRBJ1-1	ASSLGRGGTEAF